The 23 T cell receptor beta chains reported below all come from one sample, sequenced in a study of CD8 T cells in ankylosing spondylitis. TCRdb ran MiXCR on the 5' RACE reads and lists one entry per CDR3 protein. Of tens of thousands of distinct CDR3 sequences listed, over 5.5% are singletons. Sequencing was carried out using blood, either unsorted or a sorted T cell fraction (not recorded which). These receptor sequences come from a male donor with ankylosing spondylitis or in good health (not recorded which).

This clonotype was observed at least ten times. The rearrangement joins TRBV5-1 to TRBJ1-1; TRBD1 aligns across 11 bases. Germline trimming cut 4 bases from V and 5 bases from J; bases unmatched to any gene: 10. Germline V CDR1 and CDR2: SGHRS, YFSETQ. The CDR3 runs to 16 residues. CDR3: CASSAGTGGPITEAFF. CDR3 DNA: TGCGCCAGCAGCGCCGGGACAGGGGGGCCGATAACTGAAGCTTTCTTT. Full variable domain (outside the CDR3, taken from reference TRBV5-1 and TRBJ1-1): KAGVTQTPRYLIKTRGQQVTLSCSPISGHRSVSWYQQTPGQGLQFLFEYFSETQRNKGNFPGRFSGRQFSNSRSEMNVSTLELGDSALYLCASSAGTGGPITEAFFGQGTRLTVV.

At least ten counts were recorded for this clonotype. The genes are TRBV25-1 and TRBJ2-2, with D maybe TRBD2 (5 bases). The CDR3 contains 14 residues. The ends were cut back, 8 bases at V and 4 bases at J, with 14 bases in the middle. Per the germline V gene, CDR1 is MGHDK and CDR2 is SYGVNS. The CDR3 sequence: CASGGRGSTGELFF. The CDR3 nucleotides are TGTGCCAGCGGAGGTAGAGGGTCCACCGGGGAGCTGTTTTTT.

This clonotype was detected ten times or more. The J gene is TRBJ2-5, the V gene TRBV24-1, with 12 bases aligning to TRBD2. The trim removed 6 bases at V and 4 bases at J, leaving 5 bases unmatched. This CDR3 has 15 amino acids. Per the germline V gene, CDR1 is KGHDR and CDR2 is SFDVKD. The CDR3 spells CATSTTSGSGETQYF. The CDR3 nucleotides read TGTGCCACCAGTACGACTAGCGGGAGTGGAGAGACCCAGTACTTC.

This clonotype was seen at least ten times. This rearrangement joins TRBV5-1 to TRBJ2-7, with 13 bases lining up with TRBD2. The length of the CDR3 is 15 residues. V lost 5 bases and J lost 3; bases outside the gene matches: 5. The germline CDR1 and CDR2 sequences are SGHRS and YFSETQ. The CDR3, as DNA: TGCGCCAGCAGTCCGGGACTAGCGGGGATCTACGAGCAGTACTTC. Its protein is CASSPGLAGIYEQYF.

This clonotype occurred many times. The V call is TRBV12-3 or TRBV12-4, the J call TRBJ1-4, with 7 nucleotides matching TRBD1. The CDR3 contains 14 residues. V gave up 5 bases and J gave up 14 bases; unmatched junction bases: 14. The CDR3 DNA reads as TGTGCCAGCAGTACAGGACAGGATGGGGCAAGTCTGTTTTTT. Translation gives CASSTGQDGASLFF.

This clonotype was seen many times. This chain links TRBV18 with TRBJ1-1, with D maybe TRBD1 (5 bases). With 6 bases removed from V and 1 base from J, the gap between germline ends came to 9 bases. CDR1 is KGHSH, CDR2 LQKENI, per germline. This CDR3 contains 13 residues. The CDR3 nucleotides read TGTGCCAGCTCTGATGACAGGAACACTGAAGCTTTCTTT. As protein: CASSDDRNTEAFF. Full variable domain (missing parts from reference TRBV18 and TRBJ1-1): NAGVMQNPRHLVRRRGQEARLRCSPMKGHSHVYWYRQLPEEGLKFMVYLQKENIIDESGMPKERFSAEFPKEGPSILRIQQVVRGDSAAYFCASSDDRNTEAFFGQGTRLTVV.

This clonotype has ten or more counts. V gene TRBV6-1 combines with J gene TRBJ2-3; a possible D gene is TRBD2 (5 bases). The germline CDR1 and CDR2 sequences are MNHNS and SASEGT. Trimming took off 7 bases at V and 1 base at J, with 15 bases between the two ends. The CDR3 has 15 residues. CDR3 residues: CASTPGGRGTDTQYF. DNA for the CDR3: TGTGCCAGCACCCCCGGAGGCCGGGGCACAGATACGCAGTATTTT.

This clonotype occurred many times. The CDR3 nucleotides read TGCAGTGCTAGTTGGCTGGGTGGGGCTAATGAAAAACTGTTTTTT. Protein: CSASWLGGANEKLFF. This chain joins TRBV20-1 and TRBJ1-4; no clear D gene. With 3 bases removed from V and 3 bases from J, the gap between germline ends came to 14 bases. The CDR3 is 15 amino acids. The germline CDR1 and CDR2 sequences are DFQATT and SNEGSKA (reference sequence).

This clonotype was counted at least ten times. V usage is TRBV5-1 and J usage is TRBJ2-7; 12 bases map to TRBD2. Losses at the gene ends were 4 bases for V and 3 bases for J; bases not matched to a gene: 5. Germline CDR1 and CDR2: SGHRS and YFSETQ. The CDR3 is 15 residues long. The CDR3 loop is CASSLLGLAGYEQYF. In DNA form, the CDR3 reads TGCGCCAGCAGCCTCCTGGGACTAGCGGGCTACGAGCAGTACTTC.

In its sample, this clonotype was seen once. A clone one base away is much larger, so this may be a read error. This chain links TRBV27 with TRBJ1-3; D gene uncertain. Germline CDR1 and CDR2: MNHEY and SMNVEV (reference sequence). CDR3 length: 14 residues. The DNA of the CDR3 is TGTGCCAGCAGAAACAGCGCTCCTGGAAACACCACATATTTT. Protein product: CASRNSAPGNTTYF.

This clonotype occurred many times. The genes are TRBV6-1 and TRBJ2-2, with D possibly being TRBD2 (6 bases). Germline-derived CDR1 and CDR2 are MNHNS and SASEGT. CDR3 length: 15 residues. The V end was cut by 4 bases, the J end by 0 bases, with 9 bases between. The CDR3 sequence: CASSVIAANTGELFF. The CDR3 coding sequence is TGTGCCAGCAGTGTTATAGCGGCGAACACCGGGGAGCTGTTTTTT.

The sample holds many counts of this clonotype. In DNA, the CDR3 is TGTGCCAGTAGTACTGACAGGGGAGTCTATCAGCCCCAGCATTTT. It codes for CASSTDRGVYQPQHF. The genes are TRBV19 and TRBJ1-5; 8 bases map to TRBD1. Germline V lookup: CDR1 LNHDA, CDR2 SQIVND (reference sequence). V trimming: 4 bases; J trimming: 5 bases; junction bases outside the gene matches: 7. The length of the CDR3 is 15 residues.

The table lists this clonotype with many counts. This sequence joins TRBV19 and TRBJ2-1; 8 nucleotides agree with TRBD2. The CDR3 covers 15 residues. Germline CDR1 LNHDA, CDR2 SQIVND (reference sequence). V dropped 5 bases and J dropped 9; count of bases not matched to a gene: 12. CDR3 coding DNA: TGTGCCAGTAGTCATCCGGGGGGGACTAGAGTTGAGCAGTTCTTC. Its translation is CASSHPGGTRVEQFF. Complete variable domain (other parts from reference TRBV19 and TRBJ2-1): DGGITQSPKYLFRKEGQNVTLSCEQNLNHDAMYWYRQDPGQGLRLIYYSQIVNDFQKGDIAEGYSVSREKKESFPLTVTSAQKNPTAFYLCASSHPGGTRVEQFFGPGTRLTVL.

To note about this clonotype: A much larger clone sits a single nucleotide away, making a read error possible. CDR3 residues: CANSSVSVNEKLFF. The CDR3 DNA sequence: TGCGCCAACAGCTCGGTGTCAGTTAATGAAAAACTGTTTTTT. The V call is TRBV5-1, the J call TRBJ1-4; D gene unclear. This CDR3 has 14 residues. Per the germline V gene, CDR1 is SGHRS and CDR2 is YFSETQ.

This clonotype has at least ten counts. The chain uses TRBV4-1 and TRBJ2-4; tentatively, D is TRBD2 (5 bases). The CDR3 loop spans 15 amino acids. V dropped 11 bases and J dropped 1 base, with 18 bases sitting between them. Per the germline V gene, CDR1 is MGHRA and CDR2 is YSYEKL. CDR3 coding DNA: TGCGCCTTCAGCCATCCGGGGTCTGCCAAAAACATTCAGTACTTC. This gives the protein CAFSHPGSAKNIQYF.

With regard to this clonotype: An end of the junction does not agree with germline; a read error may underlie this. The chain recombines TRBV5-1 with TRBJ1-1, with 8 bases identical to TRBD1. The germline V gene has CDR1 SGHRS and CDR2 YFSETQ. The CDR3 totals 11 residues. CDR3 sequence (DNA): TGCGCCAACAGGGGGAACACCGAAGCTTTCTTT. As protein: CANRGNTEAFF.

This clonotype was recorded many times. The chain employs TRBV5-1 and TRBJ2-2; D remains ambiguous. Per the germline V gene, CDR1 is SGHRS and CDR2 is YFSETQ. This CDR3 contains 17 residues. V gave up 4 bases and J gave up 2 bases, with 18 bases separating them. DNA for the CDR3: TGCGCCAGCAGCGGACCGTTACTTGAGTTTAACACCGGGGAGCTGTTTTTT. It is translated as CASSGPLLEFNTGELFF.

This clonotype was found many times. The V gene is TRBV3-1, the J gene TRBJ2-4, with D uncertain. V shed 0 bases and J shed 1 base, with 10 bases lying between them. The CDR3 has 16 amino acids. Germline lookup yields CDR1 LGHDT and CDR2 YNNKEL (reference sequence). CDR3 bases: TGTGCCAGCAGCCAAGAGTTTTCCAGGGCCAAAAACATTCAGTACTTC. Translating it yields CASSQEFSRAKNIQYF.

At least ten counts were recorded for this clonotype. DNA for the CDR3: TGTGCCAGCAGTTTGACAGTAACAGCAACTAATGAAAAACTGTTTTTT. This codes for CASSLTVTATNEKLFF. The chain couples TRBV7-6 to TRBJ1-4; weak D call: TRBD1 (5 bases). Trimming removed 6 bases at V and 0 bases at J, with 14 bases between. This CDR3 is built from 16 residues. Germline V gives CDR1 SGHVS, CDR2 FNYEAQ.

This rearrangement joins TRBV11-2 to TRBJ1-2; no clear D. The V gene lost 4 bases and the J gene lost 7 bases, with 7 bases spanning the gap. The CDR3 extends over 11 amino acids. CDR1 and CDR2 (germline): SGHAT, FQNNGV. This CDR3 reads CASSWYCGYTF. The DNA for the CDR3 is TGTGCCAGCAGCTGGTACTGTGGCTACACCTTC.

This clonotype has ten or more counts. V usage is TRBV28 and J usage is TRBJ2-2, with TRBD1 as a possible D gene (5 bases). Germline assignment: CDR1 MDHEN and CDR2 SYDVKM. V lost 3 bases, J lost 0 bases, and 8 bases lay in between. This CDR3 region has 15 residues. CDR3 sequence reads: CASSLETANTGELFF. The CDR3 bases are TGTGCCAGCAGTTTGGAGACAGCGAACACCGGGGAGCTGTTTTTT.

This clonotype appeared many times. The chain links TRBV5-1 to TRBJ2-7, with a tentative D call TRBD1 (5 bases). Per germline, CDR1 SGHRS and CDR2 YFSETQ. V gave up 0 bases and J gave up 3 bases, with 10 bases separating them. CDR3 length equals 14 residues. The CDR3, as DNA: TGCGCCAGCAGCTTGGGGAGACAGCTCTACGAGCAGTACTTC. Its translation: CASSLGRQLYEQYF.

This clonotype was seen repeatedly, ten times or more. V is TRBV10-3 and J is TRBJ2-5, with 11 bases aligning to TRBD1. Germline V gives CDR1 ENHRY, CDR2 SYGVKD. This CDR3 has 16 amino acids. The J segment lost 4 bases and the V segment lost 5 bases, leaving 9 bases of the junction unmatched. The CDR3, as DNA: TGTGCCATCAGTTATGGACAGGGGGCGCGGGGAGAGACCCAGTACTTC. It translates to CAISYGQGARGETQYF.